The entry below describes one T cell receptor (beta chain). The entry originates in a study of control samples from healthy donors and cancer patients. Only in-frame clones appear in the TCRdb table, and some are missing; sequencing was by immunoSEQ multiplex PCR. This sample has roughly 120,000 clones, with roughly 91% found just once. Germline V gene data show CDR1 as MNHNS and CDR2 as SASEGT. The V end lost 3 bases, the J end lost 5 bases, and 8 bases lay between the germline ends. The CDR3 sequence is 13 residues long. What was sequenced was blood. The clonotype comes from a woman between 50 and 59 years old in good health. This rearrangement joins TRBV6-1 to TRBJ1-5; D is uncertain. The CDR3 reads CASSDNHYQPQHF. The CDR3 DNA follows: TGTGCCAGCAGTGATAACCATTATCAGCCCCAGCATTTT.